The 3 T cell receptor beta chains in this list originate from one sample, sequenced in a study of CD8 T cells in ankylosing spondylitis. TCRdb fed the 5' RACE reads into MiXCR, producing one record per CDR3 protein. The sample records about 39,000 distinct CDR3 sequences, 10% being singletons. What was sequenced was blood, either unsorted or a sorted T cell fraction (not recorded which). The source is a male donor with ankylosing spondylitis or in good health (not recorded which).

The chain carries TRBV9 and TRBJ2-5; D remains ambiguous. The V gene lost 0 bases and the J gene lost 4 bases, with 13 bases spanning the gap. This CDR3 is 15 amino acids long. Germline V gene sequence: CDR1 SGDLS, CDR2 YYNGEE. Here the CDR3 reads CASSVDLGRRETQYF. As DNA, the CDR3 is TGTGCCAGCAGCGTAGACCTCGGCCGGCGAGAGACCCAGTACTTC.

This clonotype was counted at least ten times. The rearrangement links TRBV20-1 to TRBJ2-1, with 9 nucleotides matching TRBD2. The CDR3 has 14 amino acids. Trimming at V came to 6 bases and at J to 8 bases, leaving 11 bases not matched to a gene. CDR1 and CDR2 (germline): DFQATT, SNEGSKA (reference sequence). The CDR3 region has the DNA TGCAGTGCAACCCCGGCGGTAGCGGGAGATGAGCAGTTCTTC. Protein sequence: CSATPAVAGDEQFF.

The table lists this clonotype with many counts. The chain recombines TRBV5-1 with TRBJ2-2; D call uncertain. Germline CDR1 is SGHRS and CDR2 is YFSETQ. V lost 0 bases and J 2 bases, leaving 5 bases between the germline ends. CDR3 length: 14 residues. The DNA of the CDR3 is TGCGCCAGCAGCTTGGCACTAAACACCGGGGAGCTGTTTTTT. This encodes CASSLALNTGELFF.